This record covers a single TCR beta chain. What it recognizes is unknown. This entry belongs to a study of T cell responses to AZD1222 COVID-19 vaccine. Study-level findings and limits: Spike was spanned by vaccine-associated CD4 TCRs, which were dominant at 160-218 and 743-854.

The protocol was immunoSEQ multiplex PCR, while the TCRdb copy is restricted to in-frame clones and leaves out a portion. The sample includes tens of thousands of clones, over 80% of them seen just once. Both about-4-week and about-12-week second-dose recipients were combined. Germline assignment: CDR1 LNHDA and CDR2 SQIVND (reference sequence). V was pared by 5 bases and J by 5 bases, with 15 bases between. The CDR3 sequence is 14 residues long. Sequencing was performed on peripheral blood, taken 28 days after the second AZD1222 dose. This receptor was taken from an adult who received the AZD1222 COVID-19 vaccine. The genes are TRBV19 and TRBJ2-5; the D gene is possibly TRBD1 (6 bases). The CDR3 loop reads CASSHRDGWETQYF. In DNA, the CDR3 is TGTGCCAGTAGTCACAGGGACGGATGGGAGACCCAGTACTTC.